Following are 26 T cell receptor beta chains from one sample sequenced in a study of blood T cell repertoires in COVID-19 (TCRdb year 2020). Libraries were made using the immunoSEQ multiplex PCR assay. As stored in TCRdb, this immuneACCESS dataset retains in-frame rearrangements with V and J assigned. A fraction of the clones does not appear; measured against another copy, unresolved V genes explain less than half of the discrepancy, and the remainder lacks a known reason. Present in this sample are roughly 72,000 clones, 80% of which were seen just once. The leading ten clones occupy 15% to 20% of the sample. Sample: peripheral blood. The source is a man in his 70s who had recovered from COVID-19.

The genes are TRBV20-1 and TRBJ2-7; possibly TRBD2 for D (6 bases). Germline assignment: CDR1 DFQATT and CDR2 SNEGSKA (reference sequence). The CDR3 runs 14 residues. The V and J ends lost 3 bases and 3 bases respectively, with 15 bases between them. The DNA for the CDR3 is TGCAGTGCTAGTGGGAGTGGCGGGGTCTACGAGCAGTACTTC. The encoded protein is CSASGSGGVYEQYF.

The genes are TRBV7-8 and TRBJ1-2, with 9 bases aligning to TRBD1. The CDR3 extends over 17 amino acids. The germline gives CDR1 SGHVS, CDR2 FQNEAQ. V lost 4 bases to trimming and J lost 5 bases; unmatched junction nucleotides: 14. The CDR3 loop is CASSYRDRVLFLYGYTF. In nucleotides, the CDR3 is TGTGCCAGCAGCTACCGGGACAGGGTTCTGTTTTTATATGGCTACACCTTC.

The gene calls are TRBV28 and TRBJ2-1; D not certain. In germline, CDR1 is MDHEN, CDR2 SYDVKM. Trimming stripped 3 bases from V and 0 bases from J, with 6 bases between. CDR3 length: 14 amino acids. CDR3 sequence: CASSFKSSYNEQFF. CDR3 nucleotides: TGTGCCAGCAGTTTTAAGAGCTCCTACAATGAGCAGTTCTTC.

The chain has TRBV6-1 and TRBJ1-1, with D possibly TRBD1 on 5 matching bases. The germline CDR1 and CDR2 sequences are MNHNS and SASEGT. V was pared by 1 base and J by 10 bases, with 10 bases between. The CDR3 runs to 12 residues. The CDR3 spells CASSEVNRGAFF. CDR3 DNA sequence: TGTGCCAGCAGTGAAGTGAATAGGGGAGCTTTCTTT.

The chain has TRBV5-6 and TRBJ1-6; possibly TRBD1 for D (6 bases). Germline CDR1 is SGHDT and CDR2 is YYEEEE. Trimming left V 0 bases short and J 5 bases short, with 12 bases between. This CDR3 region has 16 residues. CDR3 amino acids: CASSLGSGGDNSPLHF. DNA of the CDR3: TGTGCCAGCAGCTTGGGATCGGGGGGCGATAATTCACCCCTCCACTTT.

The rearrangement joins TRBV4-2 to TRBJ2-2, with a tentative D call TRBD1 (5 bases). V lost 0 bases and J 7 bases, leaving 21 bases between the germline ends. This CDR3 has 18 amino acids. Germline CDR1 and CDR2: LGHNA and YNFKEQ. CDR3 DNA sequence: TGTGCCAGCAGCCAAGATCACCCCAGGGTGGAAATATTCGGGGAGCTGTTTTTT. It encodes CASSQDHPRVEIFGELFF.

This clone has only one observation. V gene TRBV28 combines with J gene TRBJ1-3, with D unresolved. Germline lookup yields CDR1 MDHEN and CDR2 SYDVKM. The V gene lost 8 bases and the J gene lost 0 bases, with 11 bases spanning the gap. CDR3 length: 14 amino acids. The CDR3 is CASVLSGSGNTIYF. As DNA, the CDR3 is TGTGCCAGCGTCCTCTCAGGCTCTGGAAACACCATATATTTT.

V usage is TRBV28 and J usage is TRBJ2-3, with 12 nucleotides matching TRBD2. Germline V CDR1 and CDR2: MDHEN, SYDVKM. V lost 6 bases, J lost 2 bases, and 9 bases stayed unmatched. CDR3 size: 17 residues. CDR3 nucleotides: TGTGCCAGCAGAACGGACCGGACTAGCGGGGCCACAGATACGCAGTATTTT. This gives the protein CASRTDRTSGATDTQYF.

This clone was observed a handful of times. The V call is TRBV5-4, the J call TRBJ2-5; D is possibly TRBD1 (6 bases). V dropped 4 bases and J dropped 2 bases, with 9 bases sitting between them. The CDR3 contains 13 residues. In germline, CDR1 is SGHNT, CDR2 YYREEE (reference sequence). CDR3 protein: CASSQGGQETQYF. The CDR3, as DNA: TGTGCCAGCAGCCAAGGGGGACAAGAGACCCAGTACTTC.

The rearrangement joins TRBV3-1 (or the pseudogene TRBV3-2) to TRBJ2-3; D gene ambiguous. This CDR3 has 13 residues. V was pared by 4 bases and J by 3 bases, with 8 bases between. CDR1 and CDR2 from the germline V gene are LGHDT and YNNKEL (reference sequence). The CDR3 protein is CASSLQRTDTQYF. The CDR3 DNA is TGTGCCAGCAGCCTCCAACGGACAGATACGCAGTATTTT.

This clone was detected once. CDR3 amino acids: CASSPAIKLTRSSYEQYF. The CDR3 coding sequence is TGCGCCAGCAGCCCCGCGATCAAACTGACTAGAAGCTCCTACGAGCAGTACTTC. The chain employs TRBV4-1 and TRBJ2-7; D is possibly TRBD2 (6 bases). CDR3 size: 18 residues. V was pared by 4 bases and J by 0 bases, with 22 bases between. Germline CDR1 is MGHRA and CDR2 is YSYEKL.

In DNA, the CDR3 is TGCGCCAGCAGCGTCGGACAGGGGGAGGGCGGCTACACCTTC. Protein: CASSVGQGEGGYTF. This chain joins TRBV5-1 and TRBJ1-2; TRBD1 agrees at 10 bases. The V gene end was trimmed by 4 bases and the J gene end by 8 bases; junction bases not matched to a gene: 8. Germline V gene data show CDR1 as SGHRS and CDR2 as YFSETQ. The CDR3 length is 14 residues.

V gene TRBV27 combines with J gene TRBJ2-1; TRBD2 aligns across 16 bases. Trimming took 8 bases from V and 9 from J; bases not matched to a gene: 7. Germline V gives CDR1 MNHEY, CDR2 SMNVEV (reference sequence). There are 15 residues in the CDR3. The CDR3 reads CASGTSGRAWGEQFF. The CDR3 nucleotides are TGTGCCAGCGGGACTAGCGGGAGGGCCTGGGGTGAGCAGTTCTTC.

This chain joins TRBV4-2 and TRBJ2-3; D is possibly TRBD2 (5 bases). This CDR3 spans 14 amino acids. CDR1 and CDR2 from the germline V gene are LGHNA and YNFKEQ. The ends were cut back, 1 base at V and 3 bases at J, with 8 bases in the middle. This chain's CDR3 is CASSQGTGTDTQYF. The DNA of the CDR3 is TGTGCCAGCAGCCAAGGTACGGGAACAGATACGCAGTATTTT.

The chain employs TRBV12-3 or TRBV12-4 and TRBJ1-1; no clear D gene. Trimming shortened V by 7 bases and J by 4 bases, and 10 bases separated the two germline ends. The CDR3 spans 12 residues. The CDR3 spells CASNLAGTEAFF. In DNA, the CDR3 is TGTGCCAGCAACCTAGCCGGCACTGAAGCTTTCTTT.

The chain combines TRBV4-1 with TRBJ2-5, with D perhaps TRBD2 (5 bases). This CDR3 spans 13 amino acids. The germline V gene encodes CDR1 MGHRA and CDR2 YSYEKL. Between the trimmed V and J ends, which lost 1 base and 5 bases, there was a span of 8 bases. CDR3 loop: CASSQVRGETQYF. As DNA, the CDR3 is TGCGCCAGCAGCCAAGTTCGCGGGGAGACCCAGTACTTC.

This clone was detected only once. J is TRBJ2-1 and V is TRBV6-2 or TRBV6-3; D is unclear. The CDR3 consists of 19 residues. CDR1 MNHEY and CDR2 SVGEGT come from the germline V gene. V was pared by 2 bases and J by 5 bases, with 25 bases between. The CDR3 DNA follows: TGTGCCAGCAGTTACAATCCCCAGGTCATGGCAATTTCTGACAATGAGCAGTTCTTC. Amino acid sequence: CASSYNPQVMAISDNEQFF.

This clone has only a few counts. The J gene is TRBJ1-1, the V gene TRBV7-9; D unresolved. This CDR3 is 15 amino acids long. V shed 5 bases and J shed 3 bases, with 16 bases lying between them. The germline gives CDR1 SEHNR, CDR2 FQNEAQ (reference sequence). The CDR3 sequence is CASSPREGRDTEAFF. The CDR3 coding sequence is TGTGCCAGCAGCCCCCGGGAGGGTCGGGACACTGAAGCTTTCTTT.

This chain joins TRBV9 and TRBJ2-3; D gene unclear. The CDR3 covers 12 residues. Germline V CDR1 and CDR2: SGDLS, YYNGEE. V lost 0 bases, J lost 6 bases, and 5 bases lay in between. DNA for the CDR3: TGTGCCAGCAGCGTAGGGAGCGATACGCAGTATTTT. This translates into CASSVGSDTQYF.

J is TRBJ1-6 and V is TRBV5-5; TRBD1 might be the D (6 bases). Germline CDR1 is SGHKS and CDR2 is YYEKEE (reference sequence). The CDR3 has 14 amino acids. V was pared by 4 bases and J by 10 bases, with 15 bases between. For the CDR3, the DNA is TGTGCCAGCAGCCAGGACAGCGAAAGGTCACCCCTCCACTTT. It encodes CASSQDSERSPLHF.

The rearrangement joins TRBV7-2 to TRBJ2-3; D call uncertain. The length of the CDR3 is 14 residues. Germline V gene lookup returns CDR1 SGHTA and CDR2 FQGNSA. Between the trimmed V and J ends, which lost 0 bases and 0 bases, there was a span of 4 bases. Written as DNA, the CDR3 is TGTGCCAGCAGCTTAGCGGGCAGCACAGATACGCAGTATTTT. Translation gives CASSLAGSTDTQYF. The full variable domain, with the rest looked up from reference TRBV7-2 and TRBJ2-3, is GAGVSQSPSNKVTEKGKDVELRCDPISGHTALYWYRQSLGQGLEFLIYFQGNSAPDKSGLPSDRFSAERTGGSVSTLTIQRTQQEDSAVYLCASSLAGSTDTQYFGPGTRLTVL.

In this sample, this clone turned up a few times. The rearrangement joins TRBV9 to TRBJ1-4; 11 nucleotides align to TRBD1. The CDR3 covers 15 residues. Per the germline V gene, CDR1 is SGDLS and CDR2 is YYNGEE. Germline trimming cut 3 bases from V and 6 bases from J; bases unmatched to any gene: 4. The CDR3: CASSAPGQGDEKLFF. Here the CDR3 DNA reads TGTGCCAGCAGCGCACCGGGACAGGGGGATGAAAAACTGTTTTTT.

The rearrangement links TRBV5-1 to TRBJ1-2; D not certain. Germline V CDR1 and CDR2: SGHRS, YFSETQ. CDR3 length: 14 residues. V gave up 0 bases and J gave up 6 bases, with 12 bases separating them. For the CDR3, the DNA is TGCGCCAGCAGCTTGGATGGACTCCGGGATGGCTACACCTTC. Encoded protein: CASSLDGLRDGYTF.

This clone was seen once. The chain has TRBV19 and TRBJ1-6; 7 nucleotides match TRBD1. This CDR3 comprises 14 residues. Germline values: CDR1 LNHDA, CDR2 SQIVND (reference sequence). V gave up 6 bases and J gave up 5 bases; unmatched junction bases: 4. CDR3 protein: CASSPGTDNSPLHF. The CDR3 coding sequence is TGTGCCAGTAGCCCCGGGACAGATAATTCACCCCTCCACTTT.

This clone showed up just once. The V call is TRBV7-9, the J call TRBJ1-6; a weak D match, TRBD1 (5 bases). Per the germline V gene, CDR1 is SEHNR and CDR2 is FQNEAQ (reference sequence). CDR3 length equals 14 residues. Trimming left V 1 base short and J 6 bases short, with 7 bases between. CDR3 coding DNA: TGTGCCAGCAGCTTAGAGGGACTTAATTCACCCCTCCACTTT. As protein: CASSLEGLNSPLHF.

J is TRBJ1-6 and V is TRBV2; D is possibly TRBD1 (5 bases). Looked up from germline, CDR1 is SNHLY and CDR2 is FYNNEI. V dropped 8 bases and J dropped 7 bases, with 9 bases sitting between them. The CDR3 totals 12 residues. The CDR3 DNA reads TGTGCCAGCGCGGGGGAGAATTCACCCCTCCACTTT. The encoded protein is CASAGENSPLHF.